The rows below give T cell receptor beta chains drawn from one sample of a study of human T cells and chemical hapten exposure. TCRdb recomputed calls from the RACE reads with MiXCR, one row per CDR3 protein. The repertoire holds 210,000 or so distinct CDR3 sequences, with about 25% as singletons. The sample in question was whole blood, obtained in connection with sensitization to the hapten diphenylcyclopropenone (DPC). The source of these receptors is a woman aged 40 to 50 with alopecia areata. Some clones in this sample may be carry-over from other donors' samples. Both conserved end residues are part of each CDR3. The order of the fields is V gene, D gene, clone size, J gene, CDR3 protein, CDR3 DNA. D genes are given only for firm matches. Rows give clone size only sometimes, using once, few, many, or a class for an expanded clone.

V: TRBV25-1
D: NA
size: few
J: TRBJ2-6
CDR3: CASTISGANVLTF
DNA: TGTGCCAGCACCATATCTGGGGCCAACGTCCTGACTTTC

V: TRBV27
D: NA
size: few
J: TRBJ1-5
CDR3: CASSLGGRSSYSNQPQHF
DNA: TGTGCCAGCAGTTTAGGGGGGCGATCATCCTATAGCAATCAGCCCCAGCATTTT

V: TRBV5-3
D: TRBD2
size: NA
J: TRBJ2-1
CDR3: CARSTSGRSLMVYNEQFF
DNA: TGTGCCAGAAGCACAAGCGGGAGGTCCCTTATGGTCTACAATGAGCAGTTCTTC

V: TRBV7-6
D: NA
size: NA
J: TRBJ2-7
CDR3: CASSLAGFSSYEQYF
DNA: TGTGCCAGCAGCTTAGCCGGTTTTAGCTCCTACGAGCAGTACTTC

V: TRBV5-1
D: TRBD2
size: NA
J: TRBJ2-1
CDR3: CASSPLAGGPRNEQFF
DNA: TGCGCCAGCAGCCCACTAGCGGGAGGGCCAAGGAATGAGCAGTTCTTC

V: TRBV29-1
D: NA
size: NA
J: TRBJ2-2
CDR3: CSAVTGSGVNTGELFF
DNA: TGCAGCGCTGTAACCGGGAGTGGGGTAAACACCGGGGAGCTGTTTTTT

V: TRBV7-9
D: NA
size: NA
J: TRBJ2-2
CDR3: CASSLGPHTGELFF
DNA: TGTGCCAGCAGCCTAGGGCCCCACACCGGGGAGCTGTTTTTT

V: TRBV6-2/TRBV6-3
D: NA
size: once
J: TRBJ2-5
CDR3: CASSPTPGPSRRETQYF
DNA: TGTGCCAGCAGTCCGACCCCGGGACCCTCAAGGCGAGAGACCCAGTACTTC

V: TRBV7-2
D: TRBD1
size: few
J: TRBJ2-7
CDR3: CASSSTGITGYEQYF
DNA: TGTGCCAGCAGCTCGACAGGGATCACCGGCTACGAGCAGTACTTC

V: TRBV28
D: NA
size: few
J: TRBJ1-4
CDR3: CASSLSRGFAYSEKLFF
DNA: TGTGCCAGCAGTTTAAGCCGGGGGTTCGCGTACTCTGAAAAACTGTTTTTT

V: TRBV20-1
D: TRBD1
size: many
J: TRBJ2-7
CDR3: CSATGQASSYEQYF
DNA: TGCAGTGCTACGGGACAGGCGAGCTCCTACGAGCAGTACTTC

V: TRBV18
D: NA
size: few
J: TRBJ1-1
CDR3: CASSPLSPQGDTEAFF
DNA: TGTGCCAGCTCACCACTGAGTCCCCAAGGGGACACTGAAGCTTTCTTT

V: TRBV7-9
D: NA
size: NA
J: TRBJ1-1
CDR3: CASSLQGRHTEAFF
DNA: TGTGCCAGCAGCTTACAGGGGCGCCACACTGAAGCTTTCTTT

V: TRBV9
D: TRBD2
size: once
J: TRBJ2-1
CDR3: CASSVAGTTLYGEQFF
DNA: TGTGCCAGCAGCGTAGCTGGGACTACTTTGTATGGTGAGCAGTTCTTC

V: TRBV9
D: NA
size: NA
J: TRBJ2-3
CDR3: CASSVGPRGPDTQYF
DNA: TGTGCCAGCAGCGTAGGACCGCGGGGCCCAGATACGCAGTATTTT

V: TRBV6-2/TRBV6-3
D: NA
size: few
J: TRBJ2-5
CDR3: CASSQPQETQYF
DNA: TGTGCCAGCAGCCAACCACAAGAGACCCAGTACTTC

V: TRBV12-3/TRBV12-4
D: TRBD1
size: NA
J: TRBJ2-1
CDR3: CASSYTGDEQFF
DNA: TGTGCCAGCAGTTACACAGGGGACGAGCAGTTCTTC

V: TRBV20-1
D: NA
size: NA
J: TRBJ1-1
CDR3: CSARFSLGTEAFF
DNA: TGCAGTGCTAGATTTTCACTCGGGACTGAAGCTTTCTTT

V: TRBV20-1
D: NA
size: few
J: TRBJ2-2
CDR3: CSAYLGGNTGELFF
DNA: TGCAGTGCCTACCTCGGGGGCAACACCGGGGAGCTGTTTTTT

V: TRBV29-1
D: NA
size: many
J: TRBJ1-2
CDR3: CSGQDGDYGYTF
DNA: TGCAGCGGGCAGGACGGGGACTATGGCTACACCTTC

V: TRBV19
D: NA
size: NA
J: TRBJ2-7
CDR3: CASSFTGTQGNEQYF
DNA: TGTGCCAGTAGTTTTACAGGGACCCAAGGAAACGAGCAGTACTTC

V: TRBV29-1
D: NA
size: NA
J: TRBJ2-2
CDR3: CSVDSSNTGELFF
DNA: TGCAGCGTTGACTCTTCGAACACCGGGGAGCTGTTTTTT

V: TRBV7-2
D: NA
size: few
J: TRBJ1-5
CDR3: CASSLGAGRSQPQHF
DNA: TGTGCCAGCAGCTTAGGGGCAGGGAGGAGTCAGCCCCAGCATTTT

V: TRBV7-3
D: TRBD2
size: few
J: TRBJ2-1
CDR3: CASSRGLAGYNEQFF
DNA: TGTGCCAGCAGCCGCGGACTAGCGGGATACAATGAGCAGTTCTTC